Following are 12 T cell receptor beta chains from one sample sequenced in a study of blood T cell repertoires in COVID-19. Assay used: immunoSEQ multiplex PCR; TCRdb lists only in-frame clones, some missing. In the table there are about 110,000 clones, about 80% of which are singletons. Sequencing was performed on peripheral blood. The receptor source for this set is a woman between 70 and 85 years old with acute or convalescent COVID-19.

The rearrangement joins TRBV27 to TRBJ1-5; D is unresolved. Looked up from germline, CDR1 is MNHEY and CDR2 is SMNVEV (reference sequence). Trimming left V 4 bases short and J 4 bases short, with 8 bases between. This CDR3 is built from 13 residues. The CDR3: CASSWRENQPQHF. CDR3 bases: TGTGCCAGCAGTTGGCGGGAAAATCAGCCCCAGCATTTT.

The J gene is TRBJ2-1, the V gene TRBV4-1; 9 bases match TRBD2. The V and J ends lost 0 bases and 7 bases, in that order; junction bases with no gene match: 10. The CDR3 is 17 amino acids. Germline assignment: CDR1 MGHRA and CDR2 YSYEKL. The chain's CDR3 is CASSQDGGGLAPNEQFF. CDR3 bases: TGCGCCAGCAGCCAAGACGGTGGGGGACTAGCCCCAAATGAGCAGTTCTTC.

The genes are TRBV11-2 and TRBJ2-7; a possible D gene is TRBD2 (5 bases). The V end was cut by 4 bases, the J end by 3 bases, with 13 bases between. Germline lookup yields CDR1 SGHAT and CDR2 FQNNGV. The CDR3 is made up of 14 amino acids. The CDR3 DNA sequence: TGTGCCAGCAGCTATGACCCGGGGAACTACGAGCAGTACGTC. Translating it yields CASSYDPGNYEQYV.

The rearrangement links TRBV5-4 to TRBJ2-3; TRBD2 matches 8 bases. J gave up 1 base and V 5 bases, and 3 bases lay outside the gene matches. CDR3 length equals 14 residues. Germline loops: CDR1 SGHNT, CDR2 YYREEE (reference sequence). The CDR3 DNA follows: TGTGCCAGCAGGAAACTAGCGGGCACAGATACGCAGTATTTT. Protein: CASRKLAGTDTQYF.

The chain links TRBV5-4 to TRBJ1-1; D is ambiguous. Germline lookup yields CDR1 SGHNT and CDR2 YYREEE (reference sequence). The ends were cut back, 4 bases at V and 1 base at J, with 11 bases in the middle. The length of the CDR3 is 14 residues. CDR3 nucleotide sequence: TGTGCCAGCAGCCGTACGGGGTGGAACACTGAAGCTTTCTTT. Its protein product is CASSRTGWNTEAFF. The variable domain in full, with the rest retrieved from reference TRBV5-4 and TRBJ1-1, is ETGVTQSPTHLIKTRGQQVTLRCSSQSGHNTVSWYQQALGQGPQFIFQYYREEENGRGNFPPRFSGLQFPNYSSELNVNALELDDSALYLCASSRTGWNTEAFFGQGTRLTVV.

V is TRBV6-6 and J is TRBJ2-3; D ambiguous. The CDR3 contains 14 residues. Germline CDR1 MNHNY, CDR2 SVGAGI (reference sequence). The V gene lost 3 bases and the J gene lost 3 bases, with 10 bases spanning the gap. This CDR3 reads CASSYGSRTDTQYF. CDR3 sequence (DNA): TGTGCCAGCAGTTATGGCTCTAGGACAGATACGCAGTATTTT.

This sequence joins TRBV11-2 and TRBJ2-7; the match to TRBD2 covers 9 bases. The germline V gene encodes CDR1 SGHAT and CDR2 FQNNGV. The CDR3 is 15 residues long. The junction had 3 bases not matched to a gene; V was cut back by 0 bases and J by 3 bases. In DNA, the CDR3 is TGTGCCAGCAGCTTAGATCTAGCGGGATTCTACGAGCAGTACTTC. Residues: CASSLDLAGFYEQYF.

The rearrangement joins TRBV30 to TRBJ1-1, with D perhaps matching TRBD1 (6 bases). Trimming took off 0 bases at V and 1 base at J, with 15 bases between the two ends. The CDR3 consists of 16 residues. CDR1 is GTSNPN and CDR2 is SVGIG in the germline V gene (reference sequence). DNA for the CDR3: TGTGCCTGGAGTGTACTTGGTGTCAGGGGGAACACTGAAGCTTTCTTT. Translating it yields CAWSVLGVRGNTEAFF.

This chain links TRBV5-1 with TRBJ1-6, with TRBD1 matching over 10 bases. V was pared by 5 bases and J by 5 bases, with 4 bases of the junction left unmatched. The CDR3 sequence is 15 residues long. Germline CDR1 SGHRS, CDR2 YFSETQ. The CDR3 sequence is CASRSGTGDNSPLHF. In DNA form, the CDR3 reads TGCGCCAGCAGATCCGGGACAGGGGATAATTCACCCCTCCACTTT. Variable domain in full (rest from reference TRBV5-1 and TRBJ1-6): KAGVTQTPRYLIKTRGQQVTLSCSPISGHRSVSWYQQTPGQGLQFLFEYFSETQRNKGNFPGRFSGRQFSNSRSEMNVSTLELGDSALYLCASRSGTGDNSPLHFGNGTRLTVT.

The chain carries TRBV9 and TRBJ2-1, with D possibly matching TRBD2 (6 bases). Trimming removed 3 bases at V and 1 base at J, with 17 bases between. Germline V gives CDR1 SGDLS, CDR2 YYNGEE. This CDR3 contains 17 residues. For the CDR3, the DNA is TGTGCCAGCAGCGCCACAACCGGGACTGTATCCTACAATGAGCAGTTCTTC. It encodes CASSATTGTVSYNEQFF.

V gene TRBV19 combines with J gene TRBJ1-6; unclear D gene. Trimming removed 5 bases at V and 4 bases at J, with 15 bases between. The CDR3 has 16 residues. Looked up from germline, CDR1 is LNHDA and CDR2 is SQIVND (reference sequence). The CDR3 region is CASSPARRRYNSPLHF. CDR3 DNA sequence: TGTGCCAGTAGTCCTGCGCGTAGGAGGTATAATTCACCCCTCCACTTT.

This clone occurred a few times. CDR3 nucleotides: TGCGCCAGCAGCATCGGACTAGCGCGGGAGCAGTACTTC. This sequence encodes CASSIGLAREQYF. The chain combines TRBV4-1 with TRBJ2-7; 9 bases are a match to TRBD2. The germline V gene encodes CDR1 MGHRA and CDR2 YSYEKL. With 5 bases clipped from V and 7 bases from J, the junction kept 6 bases outside the gene matches. This CDR3 contains 13 residues.